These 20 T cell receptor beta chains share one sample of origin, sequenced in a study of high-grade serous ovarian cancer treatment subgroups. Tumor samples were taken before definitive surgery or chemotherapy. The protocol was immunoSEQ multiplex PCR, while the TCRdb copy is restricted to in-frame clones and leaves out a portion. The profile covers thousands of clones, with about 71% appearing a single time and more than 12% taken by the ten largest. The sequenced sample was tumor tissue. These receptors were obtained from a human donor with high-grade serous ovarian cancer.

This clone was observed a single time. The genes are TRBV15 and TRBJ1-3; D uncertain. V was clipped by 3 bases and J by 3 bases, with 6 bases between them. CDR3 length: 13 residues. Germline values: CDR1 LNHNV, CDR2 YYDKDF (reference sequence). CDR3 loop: CATSSLSGNTIYF. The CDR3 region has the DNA TGTGCCACCAGCAGTCTAAGTGGAAACACCATATATTTT.

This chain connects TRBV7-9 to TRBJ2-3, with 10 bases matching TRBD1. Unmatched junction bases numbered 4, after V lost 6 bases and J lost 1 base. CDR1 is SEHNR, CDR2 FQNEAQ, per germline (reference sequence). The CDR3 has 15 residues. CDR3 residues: CASSRGTGGTDTQYF. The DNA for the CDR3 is TGTGCCAGCAGTCGAGGGACAGGGGGCACAGATACGCAGTATTTT.

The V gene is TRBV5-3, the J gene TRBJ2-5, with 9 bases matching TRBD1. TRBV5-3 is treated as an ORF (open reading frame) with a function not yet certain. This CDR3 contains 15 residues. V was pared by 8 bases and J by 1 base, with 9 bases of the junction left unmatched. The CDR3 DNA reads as TGTGCCAGCAGCCCGGGACAGGGCCTCCAAGAGACCCAGTACTTC. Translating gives CASSPGQGLQETQYF.

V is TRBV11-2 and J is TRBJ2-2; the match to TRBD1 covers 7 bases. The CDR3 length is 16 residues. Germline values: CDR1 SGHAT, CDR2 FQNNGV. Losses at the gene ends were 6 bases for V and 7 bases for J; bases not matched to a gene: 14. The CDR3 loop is CASRPITTGRNGELFF. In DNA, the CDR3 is TGTGCCAGCAGACCAATTACGACAGGGCGGAACGGGGAGCTGTTTTTT. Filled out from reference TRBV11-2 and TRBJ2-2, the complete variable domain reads EAGVAQSPRYKIIEKRQSVAFWCNPISGHATLYWYQQILGQGPKLLIQFQNNGVVDDSQLPKDRFSAERLKGVDSTLKIQPAKLEDSAVYLCASRPITTGRNGELFFGEGSRLTVL.

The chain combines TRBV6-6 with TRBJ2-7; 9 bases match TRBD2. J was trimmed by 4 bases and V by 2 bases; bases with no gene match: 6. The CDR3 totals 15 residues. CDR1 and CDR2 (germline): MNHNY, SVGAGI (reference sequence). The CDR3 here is CASSYGAGGQYEQYV. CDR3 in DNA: TGTGCCAGCAGTTACGGAGCGGGGGGTCAGTACGAGCAGTACGTC.

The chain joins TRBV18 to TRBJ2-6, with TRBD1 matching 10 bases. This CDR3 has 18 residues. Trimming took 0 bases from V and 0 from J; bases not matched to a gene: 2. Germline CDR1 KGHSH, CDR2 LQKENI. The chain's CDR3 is CASSPPGQGGSGANVLTF. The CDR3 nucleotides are TGTGCCAGCTCACCACCAGGACAGGGGGGCTCTGGGGCCAACGTCCTGACTTTC.

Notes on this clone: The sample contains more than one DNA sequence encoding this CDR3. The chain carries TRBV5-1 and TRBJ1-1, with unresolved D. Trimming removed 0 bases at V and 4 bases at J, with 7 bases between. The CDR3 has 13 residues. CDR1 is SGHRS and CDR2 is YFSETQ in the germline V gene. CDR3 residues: CASSLDPSTEAFF. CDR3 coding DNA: TGCGCCAGCAGCTTGGATCCGTCCACTGAAGCTTTCTTT.

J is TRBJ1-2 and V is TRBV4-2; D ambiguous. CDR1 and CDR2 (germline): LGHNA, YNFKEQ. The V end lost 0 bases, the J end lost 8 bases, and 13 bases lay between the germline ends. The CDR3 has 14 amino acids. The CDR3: CASSQDRNYRGYTF. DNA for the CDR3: TGTGCCAGCAGCCAAGATCGCAACTATAGAGGCTACACCTTC.

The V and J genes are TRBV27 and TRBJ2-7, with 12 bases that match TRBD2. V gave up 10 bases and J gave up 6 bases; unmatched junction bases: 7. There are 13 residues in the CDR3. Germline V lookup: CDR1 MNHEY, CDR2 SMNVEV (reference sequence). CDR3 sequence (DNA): TGTGCCACGCAAACTAGCGGGGGGCTCGAGCAGTACTTC. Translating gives CATQTSGGLEQYF.

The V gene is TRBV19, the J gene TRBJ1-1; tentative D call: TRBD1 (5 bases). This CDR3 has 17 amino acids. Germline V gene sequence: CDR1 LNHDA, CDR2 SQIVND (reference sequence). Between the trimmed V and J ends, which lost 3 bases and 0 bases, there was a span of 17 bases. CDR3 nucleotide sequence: TGTGCCAGTAGTATGACAAAGAAGGGGCTCATGAACACTGAAGCTTTCTTT. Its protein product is CASSMTKKGLMNTEAFF.

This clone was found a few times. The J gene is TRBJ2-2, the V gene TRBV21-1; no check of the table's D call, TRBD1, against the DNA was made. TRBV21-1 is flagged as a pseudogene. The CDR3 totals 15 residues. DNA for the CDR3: TGTGCCAGCAGCGCCCGGGACAGAAACACCGGGGAGCTGTTTTTT. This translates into CASSARDRNTGELFF.

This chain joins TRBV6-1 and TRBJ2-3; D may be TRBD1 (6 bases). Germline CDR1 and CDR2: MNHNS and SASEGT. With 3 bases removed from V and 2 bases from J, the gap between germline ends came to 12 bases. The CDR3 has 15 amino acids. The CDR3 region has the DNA TGTGCCAGCAGTGAGGGGGCCCTCCCCACAGATACGCAGTATTTT. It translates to CASSEGALPTDTQYF.

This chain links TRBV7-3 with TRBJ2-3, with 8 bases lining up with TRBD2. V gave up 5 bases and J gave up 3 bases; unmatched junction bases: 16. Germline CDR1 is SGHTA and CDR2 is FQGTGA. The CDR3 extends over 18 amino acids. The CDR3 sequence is CASSPAGPSSGGTDTQYF. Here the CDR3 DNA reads TGTGCCAGCAGCCCCGCTGGCCCCTCCAGCGGGGGAACAGATACGCAGTATTTT.

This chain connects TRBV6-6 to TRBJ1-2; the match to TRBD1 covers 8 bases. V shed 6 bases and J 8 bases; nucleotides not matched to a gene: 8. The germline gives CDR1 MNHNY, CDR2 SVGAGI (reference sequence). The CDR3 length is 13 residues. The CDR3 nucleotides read TGTGCCAGCAGCCCAGGACAGGGCTTAGGCTACACCTTC. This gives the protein CASSPGQGLGYTF.

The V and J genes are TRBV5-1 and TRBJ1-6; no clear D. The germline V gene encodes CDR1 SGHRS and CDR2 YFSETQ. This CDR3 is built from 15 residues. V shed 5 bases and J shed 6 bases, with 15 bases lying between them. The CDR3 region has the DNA TGCGCCAGCAGTGTCGGACTACGTACTAATTCACCCCTCCACTTT. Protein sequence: CASSVGLRTNSPLHF.

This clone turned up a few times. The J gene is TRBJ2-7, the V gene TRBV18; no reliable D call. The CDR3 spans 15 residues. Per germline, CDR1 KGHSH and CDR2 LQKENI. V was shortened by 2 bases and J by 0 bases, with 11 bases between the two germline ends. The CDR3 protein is CASSPSPWSSYEQYF. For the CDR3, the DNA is TGTGCCAGCTCACCATCGCCGTGGAGCTCCTACGAGCAGTACTTC.

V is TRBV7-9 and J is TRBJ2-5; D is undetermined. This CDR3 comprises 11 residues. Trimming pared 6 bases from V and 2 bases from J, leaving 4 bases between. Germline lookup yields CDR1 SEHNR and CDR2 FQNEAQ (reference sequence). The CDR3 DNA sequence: TGTGCCAGCAGTTCGCAAGAGACCCAGTACTTC. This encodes CASSSQETQYF.

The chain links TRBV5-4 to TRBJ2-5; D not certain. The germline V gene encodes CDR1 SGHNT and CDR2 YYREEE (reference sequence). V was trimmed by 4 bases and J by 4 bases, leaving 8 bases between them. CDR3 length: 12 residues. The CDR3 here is CASSTSIETQYF. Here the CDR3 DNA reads TGTGCCAGCAGCACAAGCATAGAGACCCAGTACTTC.

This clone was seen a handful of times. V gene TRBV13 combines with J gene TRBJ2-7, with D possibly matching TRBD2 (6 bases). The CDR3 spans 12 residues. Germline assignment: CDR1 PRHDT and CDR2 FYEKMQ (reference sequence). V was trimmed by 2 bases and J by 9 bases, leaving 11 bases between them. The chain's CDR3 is CASSLRDSGQYF. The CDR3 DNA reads TGTGCCAGCAGCTTACGGGACTCCGGGCAGTACTTC. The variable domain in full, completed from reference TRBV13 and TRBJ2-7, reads AAGVIQSPRHLIKEKRETATLKCYPIPRHDTVYWYQQGPGQDPQFLISFYEKMQSDKGSIPDRFSAQQFSDYHSELNMSSLELGDSALYFCASSLRDSGQYFGPGTRLTVT.

The CDR3 sequence is CASRLTGDTDTQYF. CDR3 bases: TGTGCCAGCAGGTTGACAGGAGACACAGATACGCAGTATTTT. The V call is TRBV13, the J call TRBJ2-3; D might be TRBD1 (6 bases). This CDR3 is 14 amino acids long. Deletions cut 6 bases from V and 2 bases from J, with 12 bases between. CDR1 PRHDT and CDR2 FYEKMQ come from the germline V gene (reference sequence).